This is a list of T cell receptor beta chains from one sample in a study of CD4+ T cells in melanoma. Using immunoSEQ multiplex PCR, the repertoire was profiled, and TCRdb retains in-frame clones only, with some absent. The sample consists of 12,000 to 15,000 clones, approximately 62% of them appearing once. The specimen sequenced was cells from a culture (not recorded whether cultured in vitro). Source of these receptors: a human donor with melanoma. The CDR3 runs from the conserved cysteine through the conserved F or W. A D gene is named only where the DNA matches it firmly. Expanded clones get a size class; other rows say once, few or many, or leave the size out.

j_call	v_call	d_call	clone_size	cdr3_aa	cdr3_nt
TRBJ2-3	TRBV7-3	TRBD2	once	CASSTTSGGSTDTQYF	TGTGCCAGCAGCACTACTAGCGGGGGTTCCACAGATACGCAGTATTTT
TRBJ1-5	TRBV5-8	TRBD1	.	CASIRDSEEGPQHF	TGTGCCAGCATCCGGGACAGCGAAGAAGGACCCCAGCATTTT
TRBJ2-1	TRBV5-4	TRBD2	.	CASRAGLDNEQFF	TGTGCCAGCAGGGCGGGACTAGACAATGAGCAGTTCTTC
TRBJ2-7	TRBV7-8	.	few	CASSYKLIPRTVNRYEQYF	TGTGCCAGCAGCTATAAGTTAATCCCCAGGACAGTCAATCGTTACGAGCAGTACTTC
TRBJ2-1	TRBV7-2	TRBD2	few	CASSLLAGGHSEQFF	TGTGCCAGCAGCTTACTAGCGGGGGGCCACTCGGAGCAGTTCTTC
TRBJ2-5	TRBV5-1	TRBD2	.	CASSRGGVAGTETQYF	TGCGCCAGCAGCAGAGGAGGTGTAGCGGGGACAGAGACCCAGTACTTC
TRBJ2-7	TRBV4-1	.	.	CASSQPSGGPYEQYF	TGCGCCAGCAGCCAACCGTCCGGGGGGCCCTACGAGCAGTACTTC
TRBJ2-3	TRBV7-6	TRBD1	.	CASSLRTGGSTDTQYF	TGTGCCAGCAGCTTAAGGACAGGGGGGTCCACAGATACGCAGTATTTT
TRBJ2-3	TRBV27	.	.	CASSLWGHGSPTDTQYF	TGTGCCAGCAGTTTATGGGGACACGGGTCCCCCACAGATACGCAGTATTTT
TRBJ1-1	TRBV11-2	.	few	CASSLTSRKAFF	TGTGCCAGCAGCTTAACGAGCCGCAAAGCTTTCTTT
TRBJ1-2	TRBV11-2	.	medium-sized	CASSSYRSRDYGYTF	TGTGCCAGCAGCTCATACAGGTCCCGAGACTATGGCTACACCTTC
TRBJ1-4	TRBV30	.	once	CAWGGNRGEKLFF	TGTGCCTGGGGGGGAAACCGGGGAGAAAAACTGTTTTTT
TRBJ2-2	TRBV4-1	TRBD1	once	CASSLQGAANTGELFF	TGCGCCAGCAGCCTGCAGGGGGCCGCGAACACCGGGGAGCTGTTTTTT
TRBJ2-1	TRBV9	TRBD1	.	CASSVGGTDYNEQFF	TGTGCCAGCAGCGTAGGTGGGACAGACTACAATGAGCAGTTCTTC
TRBJ1-6	TRBV6-5	.	.	CASRTSRANNSPLHF	TGTGCCAGCAGGACGAGCCGGGCCAATAATTCACCCCTCCACTTT
TRBJ1-1	TRBV7-6	.	.	CASSPRLGWNTEAFF	TGTGCCAGCAGCCCCAGGCTAGGTTGGAACACTGAAGCTTTCTTT
TRBJ2-5	TRBV2	.	once	CASRFGGLKETQYF	TGTGCCAGCAGGTTTGGGGGGCTAAAGGAGACCCAGTACTTC
TRBJ1-2	TRBV18	.	few	CASSPKVWGAGHGYTF	TGTGCCAGCTCACCCAAGGTATGGGGTGCGGGGCATGGCTACACCTTC
TRBJ1-2	TRBV30	.	.	CASGRVNYGYTF	TGTGCCTCTGGACGGGTTAACTATGGCTACACCTTC
TRBJ2-3	TRBV7-9	TRBD1	.	CASSPTGVKTDTQYF	TGTGCCAGCAGCCCGACAGGGGTTAAAACAGATACGCAGTATTTT
TRBJ2-7	TRBV4-2	.	.	CASHSLAGGREQYF	TGTGCCAGCCATTCGTTGGCTGGGGGGCGCGAGCAGTACTTC
TRBJ2-5	TRBV7-8	.	.	CASREDRLLRGETQYF	TGTGCCAGCCGAGAGGATAGACTACTGAGGGGAGAGACCCAGTACTTC
TRBJ1-6	TRBV11-2	TRBD1	.	CASIRQGDCLNSPLHF	TGTGCCAGCATCCGACAGGGCGATTGTCTGAATTCACCCCTCCACTTT
TRBJ2-7	TRBV7-2	TRBD2	.	CASSSRVGSGGAGEQYF	TGTGCCAGCAGCTCTCGCGTCGGTAGCGGGGGGGCCGGAGAGCAGTACTTC
TRBJ1-2	TRBV25-1	.	.	CASSDPERGGKGYTF	TGTGCCAGCAGTGACCCCGAGAGGGGTGGGAAGGGCTACACCTTC
TRBJ1-2	TRBV6-4	.	.	CASSDGQGPRGYTF	TGTGCCAGCAGTGACGGCCAGGGCCCCCGGGGCTACACCTTC
TRBJ2-1	TRBV7-9	.	.	CASSYHEQFF	TGTGCCAGCAGCTACCATGAGCAGTTCTTC
TRBJ1-1	TRBV5-1	.	.	CASSLRSTVDTEAFF	TGCGCCAGCAGCCTAAGGTCGACAGTGGACACTGAAGCTTTCTTT
TRBJ2-1	TRBV30	TRBD2	.	CAWSVLAVDYNEQFF	TGTGCCTGGAGTGTACTAGCGGTAGACTACAATGAGCAGTTCTTC
TRBJ2-5	TRBV5-1	TRBD2	.	CASSLVSGGNQETQYF	TGCGCCAGCAGCTTGGTTAGCGGGGGAAACCAAGAGACCCAGTACTTC
TRBJ2-2	TRBV18	.	.	CASSRGTINTGELFF	TGTGCCAGCTCACGGGGCACGATTAACACCGGGGAGCTGTTTTTT
TRBJ1-3	TRBV6-1	.	.	CASSAQQRHSGNTIYF	TGTGCCAGCAGTGCCCAACAGCGTCACTCTGGAAACACCATATATTTT
TRBJ2-1	TRBV29-1	.	.	CSAEGLQGPDSIEQFF	TGCAGCGCTGAGGGCTTGCAGGGGCCCGACTCTATTGAGCAGTTCTTC
TRBJ1-2	TRBV25-1	.	few	CASSDFGGYGYTF	TGTGCCAGCAGTGATTTCGGGGGTTATGGCTACACCTTC
TRBJ2-1	TRBV25-1	TRBD2	.	CASKKAGPHRTYNEQFF	TGTGCCAGCAAAAAAGCGGGGCCCCACCGGACCTACAATGAGCAGTTCTTC
TRBJ2-3	TRBV7-9	.	.	CASSGGMSTDTQYF	TGTGCCAGCTCCGGCGGGATGAGCACAGATACGCAGTATTTT
TRBJ2-5	TRBV5-1	.	.	CASSLTSIQETQYF	TGCGCCAGCAGCTTGACCTCGATCCAAGAGACCCAGTACTTC
TRBJ1-2	TRBV15	.	few	CATSSASGYRNGYTF	TGTGCCACCAGCAGCGCGTCAGGGTACCGAAATGGCTACACCTTC